These T cell receptor beta chains were read from a single sample in a study of blood T cell repertoires in COVID-19. TCRdb's table, derived via immunoSEQ multiplex PCR, lists solely in-frame clones and lacks some. The repertoire holds about 370,000 clones, with around 92% as singletons. Sequencing was performed on peripheral blood. The receptors stem from a woman aged 25-40 years with COVID-19, enrolled during active disease. Each CDR3 is given with its conserved first and last residue. A D gene is named only where the DNA matches it firmly.

CASIGGAGGFLQDTGELFF,TRBJ2-2,TRBD2,TRBV2
CASSFSGTGGAELFF,TRBJ2-2,TRBD1,TRBV6-2/TRBV6-3
CATSDLLTGQTNEKLFF,TRBJ1-4,-,TRBV24-1
CASSFSGGETTDTQYF,TRBJ2-3,TRBD2,TRBV11-2
CASSYGPKGDSNTGELFF,TRBJ2-2,-,TRBV6-2/TRBV6-3
CATSLQGAVEAGELFF,TRBJ2-2,TRBD1,TRBV24-1
CASSWDRGGGTEAFF,TRBJ1-1,TRBD1,TRBV5-1
CASSQGGRQYDTQYF,TRBJ2-3,-,TRBV5-1
CASSVDLMGATQYF,TRBJ2-3,-,TRBV9
CASSRGSSGEQYF,TRBJ2-7,-,TRBV6-2/TRBV6-3
CASSSGTATSSYNSPLHF,TRBJ1-6,TRBD1,TRBV7-9
CASSLISTGWVIAEAFF,TRBJ1-1,TRBD1,TRBV27
CASSTRTGQETQYF,TRBJ2-5,TRBD1,TRBV13
CASSPGQRNEKLFF,TRBJ1-4,TRBD1,TRBV5-4
CSAQVEDEAFF,TRBJ1-1,-,TRBV20-1